Below are 5 T cell receptor beta chains sequenced from a single sample in a study of blood T cells in healthy people across ages. A J-beta primer mix and a sample-barcoded 5' primer were used in a second PCR of about 7 to 12 cycles. Each CDR3 protein is one row after TCRdb ran MiXCR on the 5' RACE reads. The profile covers hundreds of thousands of distinct CDR3 sequences, with roughly 30% appearing a single time and approximately 15% taken by the ten largest. The sequencing sample was made of blood. The receptors originated from a woman of 80 years or more in good health.

This chain uses TRBV19 with TRBJ1-6; 10 bases line up with TRBD1. The CDR3 covers 15 residues. Germline CDR1 LNHDA, CDR2 SQIVND (reference sequence). V was pared by 6 bases and J by 9 bases, with 8 bases of the junction left unmatched. The CDR3 coding sequence is TGTGCCAGTAGCCCGGGACAGGGGTTGAGTTCACCCCTCCACTTT. Translation: CASSPGQGLSSPLHF.

This clonotype was counted between two and nine times. V and J are TRBV12-3 or TRBV12-4 and TRBJ1-5, with D unclear. CDR3 length: 14 residues. Trimming pared 5 bases from V and 6 bases from J, leaving 14 bases between. CDR3 coding DNA: TGTGCCAGCAGTCAAACCGGGGAGACTCAGCCCCAGCATTTT. Residues: CASSQTGETQPQHF.

Many counts were recorded for this clonotype. The chain combines TRBV15 with TRBJ1-2; D may be TRBD1 (5 bases). Trimming shortened V by 0 bases and J by 6 bases, and 11 bases separated the two germline ends. This CDR3 is 14 amino acids long. Germline assignment: CDR1 LNHNV and CDR2 YYDKDF (reference sequence). Written as DNA, the CDR3 is TGTGCCACCAGCAGAGACAGGGAGGATAATGGCTACACCTTC. It is translated as CATSRDREDNGYTF.

The chain carries TRBV9 and TRBJ1-2; no firm D call. The ends were cut back, 1 base at V and 4 bases at J, with 8 bases in the middle. CDR1 SGDLS and CDR2 YYNGEE come from the germline V gene. The CDR3 loop spans 13 amino acids. The CDR3 protein is CASSVMESYGYTF. In nucleotides, the CDR3 is TGTGCCAGCAGCGTAATGGAATCCTATGGCTACACCTTC.

Only one count was recorded for this clonotype. This chain connects TRBV7-2 to TRBJ2-1; D tentatively fits TRBD1 or TRBD2 (6 bases each). Deletions cut 5 bases from V and 6 bases from J, with 14 bases between. In germline, CDR1 is SGHTA, CDR2 FQGNSA. This CDR3 region has 14 residues. The CDR3 region has the DNA TGTGCCAGCAGCGACAGGAGGACTACCAATGAGCAGTTCTTC. Its protein product is CASSDRRTTNEQFF.